Reported below is one T cell receptor (beta chain). Its matching antigen is unknown. This sample is drawn from a study of T cell responses to AZD1222 COVID-19 vaccine. Findings of the study overall: Nearly half of the spike-specific TCRs reportedly recognize variant regions that carry no mutations. None of the repertoires were sampled until the peak T cell response had passed. Donors were mostly white British, more females; clonal diversity possibly underestimated.

Germline assignment: CDR1 LNHDA and CDR2 SQIVND (reference sequence). CDR3 length: 14 amino acids. Trimming pared 1 base from V and 4 bases from J, leaving 10 bases between. Generated by immunoSEQ multiplex PCR, the TCRdb table keeps only in-frame clones and is missing some. This table holds around 170,000 clones, almost 90% found once. The chain links TRBV19 to TRBJ2-5; D gene ambiguous. The TCR sequence derives from an adult who received the AZD1222 COVID-19 vaccine. Sequenced here: peripheral blood, sampled 28 days after the second AZD1222 dose. CDR3 sequence: CASSIGPPVETQYF. The DNA for the CDR3 is TGTGCCAGTAGTATAGGGCCGCCCGTAGAGACCCAGTACTTC.